This T cell receptor (beta chain) was captured in a study of blood T cells in healthy people across ages. This CDR3 is built from 13 residues. Germline V gives CDR1 WSHSY, CDR2 SAAADI. This clonotype appeared a few times. Its target is not known. Broader study findings: As naive T cell percentage varied, TCR beta diversity correlated strongly with it.

For the second PCR, which ran for 7 to 11 cycles, a sample-barcoded 5' primer and a J-beta primer mix were used. TCRdb processed the 5' RACE reads anew with MiXCR; each CDR3 protein has one entry. Among hundreds of thousands of distinct CDR3 sequences listed, 55% to 70% were seen once. The chain combines TRBV10-2 with TRBJ2-5; 11 bases align to TRBD1. The J call may be incorrect, as the DNA end agrees better with TRBJ2-7. The source is a man aged 25-40 years in good health. The sequenced sample was blood. This CDR3 reads CASGRTGGGEQYF. In DNA form, the CDR3 reads TGCGCCAGCGGAAGGACAGGGGGCGGCGAGCAGTACTTC.